This T cell receptor (beta chain) was identified in a study of response to subunit inactivated influenza vaccine. Germline CDR1 reads SGHRS; CDR2 reads YFSETQ. Trimming at V came to 9 bases and at J to 4 bases, leaving 5 bases not matched to a gene. The CDR3 consists of 13 residues. Via MiXCR, TCRdb re-called the RT-PCR reads, giving one row per CDR3 protein. The repertoire has about 500,000 distinct CDR3 sequences, approximately 12% of them found once; the top ten carry less than 15%. Whole-study results and caveats: Authors suggested each seasonal influenza vaccination recruits few new T cells.

There are a few counts of this clonotype. Its antigen is unidentified. The input for sequencing was PBMCs from blood, taken roughly 46 days after vaccination. V and J are TRBV5-1 and TRBJ2-5, with TRBD1 identical over 11 bases. The clonotype was recovered from a man aged 50 to 60 who received an inactivated influenza vaccine. CDR3 in DNA: TGCGCCACCGGGACAGGGGGTTTAGAGACCCAGTACTTC. This sequence encodes CATGTGGLETQYF.